This T cell receptor (beta chain) was identified in a study of cytomegalovirus exposure and HLA in healthy donors (dated by TCRdb to 2016 to 2017). Turning to the overall study: An earlier analysis of roughly 570 of the donors reported 276 Gb of sequence data and 95 million to 130 million unique TCR beta sequences obtained from around 190 million T cells. Roughly 300 gigabases of sequencing data and 70 million to 95 million unique TCR sequences made up an early release that covered 500 to 650 HLA-typed donors. Of the roughly 400 genotyped donors, roughly 80% fell in the genetic ancestry cluster associated with self-reported Caucasian donors. The study was designed to test whether signatures of past pathogen exposure could be identified by cataloging public T cell receptors. Using immunosequencing, the study profiled T cell repertoires from around 670 subjects and related those repertoires to cytomegalovirus serostatus. In addition to the first cohort of several hundred subjects, a separate validation cohort of some 120 different subjects was used. To predict cytomegalovirus infection status, the study brought together high-throughput TCR immunosequencing, statistical association of individual TCRs with disease status, and machine learning. To study patterns of TCR occurrence, a later analysis re-analyzed previously published TCR beta repertoires from 700 or so donors and added high-resolution HLA genotyping. Rather than using new phenotypic data, the later analysis identified candidate immune exposures from TCR beta sequences and from how often those sequences occurred across donors. In an earlier analysis of about 590 of the donors, high-throughput TCR beta sequencing was used to judge whether each TCR beta V gene segment behaved as functional or pseudogenic. Donor age, sex, ethnicity and CMV serostatus were compiled together with the repertoire data. In a later genetic analysis, genome-wide SNP genotypes for 398 of the 666 donors were used, and that subset was treated as a discovery cohort. All discovery cohort repertoires had been generated using a single sequencing platform. Both class I and class II loci were covered by HLA typing, at four-digit resolution. Typing coverage differed by locus: A, B, C, DRB1 and DQB1 were typed in roughly 620-640 donors, DQA1 in about 500, DPA1 in 600 to 610, and DPB1 in just under 490. About five DR-DQ haplotypes were treated as single units for association and clustering because of strong linkage in the cohort. Across 398 genotyped donors of the cohort, an average of approximately 220,000 unique TCR beta nucleotide sequences per donor were sequenced, and roughly 20% of those sequences were non-productive. Overall results and qualifications from the work: Some IMGT-functional V segments, including TRBV6-2 and TRBV6-3, could not be told apart with the 87-base-pair reads, so those segments were excluded. The sequencing pipeline was judged likely to have produced a cluster of highly shared sequence variants as a technical artifact. For the cohort, immune exposure information was limited to CMV serostatus. A later genetic analysis reported fewer N-insertions in productive TCRs among donors in an Asian-associated ancestry cluster than the roughly 700-donor mean. Correlated functional status among segregating V segments might be attributable to linkage disequilibrium, but an unknown experimental factor could not be ruled out. In a later analysis, most CMV-associated TCR beta chains were found to appear HLA-restricted, with HLA associations seemingly driven largely by CMV exposure. Because counts were too low, approximately 15 rarely observed V segments, including chromosome 9 orphons, were excluded from the earlier analysis of under 650 of the donors. Strong co-occurrence of HLA alleles, especially DR and DQ, made assigning TCR associations to individual alleles difficult. In an earlier analysis of 450 to 750 of the donors, most TCR beta V segments appeared in productive rearrangements about 87% or about 30% of the time, broadly matching IMGT annotations. A few of the identified cytomegalovirus-associated TCR beta chains were confirmed in vitro to be specific for cytomegalovirus antigens. HLA typing was unavailable for some donors at each locus, so association tests used only the typed subset. Cytomegalovirus status was reported to be diagnosed by the classifier with high specificity and sensitivity in both the original and validation cohorts. In this cohort, only TCR beta chains were sequenced, and detectable features were limited by the absence of alpha or paired-chain data. An association between a missense DCLRE1C variant and V-gene and J-gene trimming of TCR beta chains was found in a later genetic analysis and replicated in an independent cohort. In a later analysis, HLA-associated TCR beta chains were found to be more clonally expanded and to have lower generation probabilities than equally common non-associated chains. In a later analysis, TCR association rates were found to vary across HLA loci, with the most associated TCRs seen for DRB1 alleles and the fewest for HLA-C alleles. At a false discovery rate of 0.05, a later analysis linked fewer than 20,000 TCR beta sequences to specific HLA alleles. It was suggested by the authors that the approach could potentially be generalized to other disease states and immunological phenotypes. Sequencing depth was assumed to be roughly uniform across donors in the presence/absence analyses, though that assumption may not hold. The study listed 164 TCR beta chains as associated with cytomegalovirus. While some public TCRs were present in many individuals, most TCR sequences turned up only very rarely across donors. In a later analysis, several top co-occurrence clusters were reported to appear linked to parvovirus B19, influenza, CMV and Epstein-Barr virus. A further reported finding was that TCR beta sequences accurately predicted the HLA-A and HLA-B alleles for most subjects in the first cohort.

The library was made by the immunoSEQ multiplex PCR assay. For the multiplex PCR, a mixture combining 60 forward primers for TCR Vbeta segments and 13 reverse primers for TCR Jbeta segments was used. The CDR3 region of rearranged TCR beta genes was amplified from genomic DNA by a multiplex PCR assay. Amplified TCR beta libraries were sequenced as 87-base-pair reads on the Illumina HiSeq System. The paper's data handling went like this. In a later analysis, some 80 million unique TCR beta chains were counted across the approximately 640 repertoires, and around 10 million of these chains were shared by at least two donors. To remove PCR and sequencing errors, raw reads were error-corrected and collapsed into unique sequences using a nearest-neighbor algorithm that merged closely related sequences. V, D and J gene segments were assigned by aligning CDR3 sequences to IMGT reference sequences. Each retained sequence needed at least a six-nucleotide match to both a V gene segment and a J gene segment. Rearrangements were called productive when the CDR3 lacked stop codons and stayed in frame with V and J; all others were non-productive. Following IMGT convention, CDR3 was defined as the stretch from the second conserved V-encoded cysteine up to the conserved J-encoded phenylalanine. In an earlier analysis of some 550 of the donors, sequences lacking an unambiguous match to a single V gene segment were excluded. An earlier analysis of about 600 of the donors called V segments functional above 56.7% productive rearrangements and segregating when the between-donor standard deviation exceeded 5%. A statistical classification framework was built for diagnosing cytomegalovirus status from the catalog of TCR beta chain sequences. V and J gene assignment, in a later analysis, came from comparing TCR nucleotide sequences with IMGT/GENE-DB human TR gene sequences. The TCRdist pipeline was used in a later analysis to assign CDR3 sequences and most-parsimonious VDJ recombination scenarios. In a later analysis, every TCR beta chain was defined by the combination of its CDR3 amino acid sequence and its V-gene family, and reads without a unique V-gene family were dropped. To address suspected cross-contamination and a sequencing artifact, a later analysis removed 592 highly shared, low-generation-probability nucleotide sequences. A later analysis calculated a clonal expansion index for each public chain from normalized within-repertoire ranks of inferred template counts. In a later analysis, generation probabilities were computed with a VDJ recombination model fitted to out-of-frame rearrangements, and the resulting probabilities were checked against IGoR. In a later analysis, hypergeometric tests were used to score TCR-TCR, TCR-HLA and TCR-CMV co-occurrence, with a repertoire-size bias correction applied to TCR pairs. In a later analysis, false discovery rates were estimated by permuting HLA or CMV assignments 20 times. A later analysis grouped co-occurring TCRs with DBSCAN, adding TCRdist sequence similarity when clustering within HLA-allele-positive subsets. For co-occurrence clustering, repertoires with fewer than 30,000 or more than 120,000 public chains were excluded, along with four to six repertoires with anomalous nucleotide sharing. TCRdb limited this immuneACCESS table to in-frame rearrangements with V and J called. A share of clones is missing; checked studies link under half to unresolved V genes, and the rest is unexplained. V, J and clone size are those of that table, while D and trimming were read from the DNA. The sample includes some 200,000 clones, with 75% to 85% observed a single time. The ten largest account for 0.65% to 0.75% of the sample.

The cohort comprised some 730 healthy bone marrow donors. Cohort members were all nominally healthy when sampled, although unrecorded immune exposures were likely present. The donor was CMV seronegative and belonged to the group of under 400 seronegative cohort members. Every donor gave a peripheral blood sample, and the peripheral blood mononuclear cells from that sample were used for TCR beta sequencing. Genomic DNA extraction from the blood cell samples was performed with the Qiagen DNeasy Blood Extraction Kit. The CDR3 numbers 15 residues from cysteine through phenylalanine. The sequence is cut down to CDR3 DNA, 45 bases in frame from base 1. V is cut by 4 bases and J by 4 bases, and the space between the germline ends is 17 bases. From the germline V gene, CDR1 is SGDLS and CDR2 is YYNGEE. Turning to this clone: Which antigen it targets is not known. No quality values exist for individual bases; no much larger clone is one base distant.

This receptor was obtained from a boy younger than 18 in good health and CMV-seronegative. The chain uses TRBV9 and TRBJ1-2, with a weak D call of TRBD1 (5 bases match). Sequencing was performed on PBMCs. In nucleotide form, the sequence is TGTGCCAGCAGCCCCCGGGACGACGGGGGCTATGGCTACACCTTC. It is translated as CASSPRDDGGYGYTF.